This TCR beta chain appears in the sequencing data of a study of T-cell reconstitution after alpha-beta-depleted transplantation in children. This sample's TCRbeta library carried unique molecular identifier barcodes. TCRdb processed the PCR reads anew with MiXCR; each CDR3 protein has one entry. The data contain hundreds of thousands of distinct CDR3 sequences, around 9.6% of them seen just once; the ten biggest clones take up around 10%. This clonotype was seen more than once but under ten times. The CDR3 loop spans 14 amino acids. Looked up from germline, CDR1 is DFQATT and CDR2 is SNEGSKA (reference sequence). The germline V and J ends were trimmed by 3 bases and 2 bases, with 10 bases remaining between them.

The rearrangement links TRBV20-1 to TRBJ2-2; TRBD1 is a possible D gene (6 bases). This receptor was identified in a human donor who donated a stem cell graft to a child with SCID. This sample comprised PBMCs from the stem cell graft donor, obtained from the stem cell graft. The CDR3 DNA follows: TGCAGTGCTAGGGGGGACATCAACACCGGGGAGCTGTTTTTT. This translates into CSARGDINTGELFF.